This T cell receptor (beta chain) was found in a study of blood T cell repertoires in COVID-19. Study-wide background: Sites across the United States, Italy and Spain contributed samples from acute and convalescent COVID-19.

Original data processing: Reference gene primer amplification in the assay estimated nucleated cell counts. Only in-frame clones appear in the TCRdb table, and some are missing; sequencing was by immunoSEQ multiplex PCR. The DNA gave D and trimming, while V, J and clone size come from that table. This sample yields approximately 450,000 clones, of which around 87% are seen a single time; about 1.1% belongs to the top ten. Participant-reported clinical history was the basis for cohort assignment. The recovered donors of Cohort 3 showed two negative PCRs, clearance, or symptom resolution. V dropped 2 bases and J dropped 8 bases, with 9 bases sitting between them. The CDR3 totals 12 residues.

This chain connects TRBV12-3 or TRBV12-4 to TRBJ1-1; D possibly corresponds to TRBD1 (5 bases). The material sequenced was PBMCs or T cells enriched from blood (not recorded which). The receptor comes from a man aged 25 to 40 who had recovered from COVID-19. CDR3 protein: CASSLSAGEAFF. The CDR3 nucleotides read TGTGCCAGCAGTTTATCGGCAGGGGAAGCTTTCTTT.